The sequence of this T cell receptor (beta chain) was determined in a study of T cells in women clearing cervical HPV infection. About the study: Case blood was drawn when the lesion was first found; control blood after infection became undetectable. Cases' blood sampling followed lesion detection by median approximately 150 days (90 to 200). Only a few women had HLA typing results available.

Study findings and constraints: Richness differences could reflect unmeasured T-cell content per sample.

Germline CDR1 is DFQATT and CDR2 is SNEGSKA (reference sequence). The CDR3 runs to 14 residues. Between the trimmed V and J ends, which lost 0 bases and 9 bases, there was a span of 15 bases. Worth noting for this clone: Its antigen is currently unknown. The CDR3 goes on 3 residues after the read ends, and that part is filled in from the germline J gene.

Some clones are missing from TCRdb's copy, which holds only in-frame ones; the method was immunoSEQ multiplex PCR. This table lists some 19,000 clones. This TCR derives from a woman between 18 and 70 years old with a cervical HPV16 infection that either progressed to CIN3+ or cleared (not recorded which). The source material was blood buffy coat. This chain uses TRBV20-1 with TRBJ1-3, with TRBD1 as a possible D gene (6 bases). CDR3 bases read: TGCAGTGCTAGAGAGCCTGTGGTGGGGGCCACC. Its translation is CSAREPVVGAT. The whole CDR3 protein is CSAREPVVGATIYF.